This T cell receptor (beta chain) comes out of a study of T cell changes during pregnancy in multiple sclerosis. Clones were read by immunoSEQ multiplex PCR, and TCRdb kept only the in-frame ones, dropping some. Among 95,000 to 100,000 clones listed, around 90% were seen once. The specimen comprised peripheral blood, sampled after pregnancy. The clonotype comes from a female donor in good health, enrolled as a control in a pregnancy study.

CDR3 nucleotide sequence: TGTGCCAGCAGTATCGGGTACAATGAGCAGTTCTTC. Amino acid sequence: CASSIGYNEQFF. The rearrangement uses TRBV9 and TRBJ2-1; D is ambiguous. The CDR3 is 12 amino acids. V was trimmed by 5 bases and J by 4 bases, leaving 7 bases between them. Germline V gives CDR1 SGDLS, CDR2 YYNGEE.